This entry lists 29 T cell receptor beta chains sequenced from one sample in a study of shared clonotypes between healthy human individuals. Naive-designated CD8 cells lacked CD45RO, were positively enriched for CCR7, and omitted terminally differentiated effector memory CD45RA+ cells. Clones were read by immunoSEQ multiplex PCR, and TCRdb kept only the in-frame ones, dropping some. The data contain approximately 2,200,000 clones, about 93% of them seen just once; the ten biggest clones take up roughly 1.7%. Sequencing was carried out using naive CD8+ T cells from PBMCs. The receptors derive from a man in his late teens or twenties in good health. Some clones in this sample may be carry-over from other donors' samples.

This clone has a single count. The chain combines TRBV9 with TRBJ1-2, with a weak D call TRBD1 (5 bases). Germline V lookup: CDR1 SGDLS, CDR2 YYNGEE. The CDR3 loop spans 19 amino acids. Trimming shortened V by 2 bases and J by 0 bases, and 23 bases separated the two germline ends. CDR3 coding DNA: TGTGCCAGCAGCGTTCGAGCCGACAGAGTAGGATTCACTAACTATGGCTACACCTTC. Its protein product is CASSVRADRVGFTNYGYTF.

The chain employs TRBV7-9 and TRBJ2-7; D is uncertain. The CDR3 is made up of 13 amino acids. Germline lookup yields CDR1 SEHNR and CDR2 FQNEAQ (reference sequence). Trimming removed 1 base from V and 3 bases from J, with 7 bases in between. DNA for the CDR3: TGTGCCAGCAGCTTAGTTTCGGTCTACGAGCAGTACTTC. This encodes CASSLVSVYEQYF.

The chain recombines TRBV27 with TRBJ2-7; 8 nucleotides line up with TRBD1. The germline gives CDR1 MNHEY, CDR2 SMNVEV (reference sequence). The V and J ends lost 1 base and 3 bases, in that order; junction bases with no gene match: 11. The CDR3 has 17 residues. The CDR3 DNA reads TGTGCCAGCAGTTTATTGGATTTCGGGACAGGATACTACGAGCAGTACTTC. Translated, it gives CASSLLDFGTGYYEQYF.

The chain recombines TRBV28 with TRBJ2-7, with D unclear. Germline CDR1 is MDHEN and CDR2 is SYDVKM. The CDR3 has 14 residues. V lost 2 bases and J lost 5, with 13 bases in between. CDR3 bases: TGTGCCAGCAGTTTAATCGAGGAAGCTAACGAGCAGTACTTC. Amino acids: CASSLIEEANEQYF.

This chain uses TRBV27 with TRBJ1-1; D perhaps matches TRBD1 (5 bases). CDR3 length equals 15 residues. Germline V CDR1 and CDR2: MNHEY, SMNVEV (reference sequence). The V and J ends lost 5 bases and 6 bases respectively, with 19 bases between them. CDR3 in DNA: TGTGCCAGCAGTCCAGTAGGCGGGGGGGTCGCTGAAGCTTTCTTT. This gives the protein CASSPVGGGVAEAFF.

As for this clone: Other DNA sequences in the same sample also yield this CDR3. CDR3 nucleotides: TGTGCCAGCAGCTTAGTCCCAGGGGCCTACGAGCAGTACTTC. Protein sequence: CASSLVPGAYEQYF. The genes are TRBV11-2 and TRBJ2-7; D is possibly TRBD1 (6 bases). This CDR3 has 14 amino acids. Germline-derived CDR1 and CDR2 are SGHAT and FQNNGV. The V and J ends lost 1 base and 2 bases respectively, with 9 bases between them.

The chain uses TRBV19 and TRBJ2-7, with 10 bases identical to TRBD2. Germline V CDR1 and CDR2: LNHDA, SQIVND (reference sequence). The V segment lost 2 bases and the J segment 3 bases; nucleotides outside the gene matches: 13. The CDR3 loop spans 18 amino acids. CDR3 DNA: TGTGCCAGTAGTATATCCCTCCTAGCGGGAGCCATATTCTACGAGCAGTACTTC. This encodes CASSISLLAGAIFYEQYF.

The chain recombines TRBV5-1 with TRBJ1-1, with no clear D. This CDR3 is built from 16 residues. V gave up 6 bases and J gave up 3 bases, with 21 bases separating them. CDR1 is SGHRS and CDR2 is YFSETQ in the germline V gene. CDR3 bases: TGCGCCAGCACCCTTGGCCCCCTGCCCTCGGACACTGAAGCTTTCTTT. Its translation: CASTLGPLPSDTEAFF.

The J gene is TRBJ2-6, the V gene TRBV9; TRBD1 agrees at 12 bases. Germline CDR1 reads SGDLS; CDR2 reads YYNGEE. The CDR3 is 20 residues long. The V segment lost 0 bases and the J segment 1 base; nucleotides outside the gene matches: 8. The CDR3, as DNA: TGTGCCAGCAGCGTAGACCCCTGGGACAGGGGGCAGTCTGGGGCCAACGTCCTGACTTTC. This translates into CASSVDPWDRGQSGANVLTF.

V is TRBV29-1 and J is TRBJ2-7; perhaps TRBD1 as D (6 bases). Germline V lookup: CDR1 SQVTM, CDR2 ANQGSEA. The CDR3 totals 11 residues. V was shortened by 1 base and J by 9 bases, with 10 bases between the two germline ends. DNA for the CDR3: TGCAGCGTTGAAGGGGGGCTCGGGCAGTACTTC. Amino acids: CSVEGGLGQYF.

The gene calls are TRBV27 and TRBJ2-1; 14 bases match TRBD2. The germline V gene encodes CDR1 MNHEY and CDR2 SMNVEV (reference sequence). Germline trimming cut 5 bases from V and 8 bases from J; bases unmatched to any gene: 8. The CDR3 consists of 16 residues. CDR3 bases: TGTGCCAGCAGTCTAAGACTAGCGGGAGGGCCCTATGAGCAGTTCTTC. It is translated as CASSLRLAGGPYEQFF.

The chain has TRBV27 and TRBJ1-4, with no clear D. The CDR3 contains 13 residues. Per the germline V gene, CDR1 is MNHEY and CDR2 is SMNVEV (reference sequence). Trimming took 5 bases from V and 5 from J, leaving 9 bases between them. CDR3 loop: CASSPQLNEKLFF. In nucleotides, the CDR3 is TGTGCCAGCAGTCCACAGCTAAATGAAAAACTGTTTTTT.

CDR3 nucleotides: TGCGCCAGCAGCTTAGCTGTCTCGGGGGGCACTGAAGCTTTCTTT. Protein: CASSLAVSGGTEAFF. The chain is built from TRBV5-1 and TRBJ1-1; weak D call: TRBD1 (5 bases). The CDR3 is made up of 15 amino acids. Trimming took 2 bases from V and 4 from J, leaving 15 bases between them. Germline V lookup: CDR1 SGHRS, CDR2 YFSETQ.

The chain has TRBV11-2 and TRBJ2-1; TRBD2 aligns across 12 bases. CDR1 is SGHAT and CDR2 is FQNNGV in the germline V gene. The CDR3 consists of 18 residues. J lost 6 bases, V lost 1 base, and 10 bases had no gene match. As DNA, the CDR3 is TGTGCCAGCAGCTTAGTAGCTAGCGGGAGGGCCATGGGCAATGAGCAGTTCTTC. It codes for CASSLVASGRAMGNEQFF.

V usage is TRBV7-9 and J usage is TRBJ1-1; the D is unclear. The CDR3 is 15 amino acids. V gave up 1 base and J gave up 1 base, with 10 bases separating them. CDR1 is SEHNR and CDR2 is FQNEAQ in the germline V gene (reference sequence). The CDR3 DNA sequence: TGTGCCAGCAGCTTAGTCGGTCACGCGAACACTGAAGCTTTCTTT. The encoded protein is CASSLVGHANTEAFF.

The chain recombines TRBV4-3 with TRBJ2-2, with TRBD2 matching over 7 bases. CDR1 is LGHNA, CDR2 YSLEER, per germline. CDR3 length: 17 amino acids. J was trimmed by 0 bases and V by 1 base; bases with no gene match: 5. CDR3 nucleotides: TGCGCCAGCAGCCAAGGGACTAGTCTGGCGAACACCGGGGAGCTGTTTTTT. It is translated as CASSQGTSLANTGELFF.

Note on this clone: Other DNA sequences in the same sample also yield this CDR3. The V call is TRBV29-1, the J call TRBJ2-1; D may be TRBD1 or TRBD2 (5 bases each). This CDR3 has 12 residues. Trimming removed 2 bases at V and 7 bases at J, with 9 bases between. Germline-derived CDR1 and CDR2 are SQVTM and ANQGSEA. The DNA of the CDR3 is TGCAGCGTTGAATATGGGGGAAATGAGCAGTTCTTC. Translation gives CSVEYGGNEQFF.

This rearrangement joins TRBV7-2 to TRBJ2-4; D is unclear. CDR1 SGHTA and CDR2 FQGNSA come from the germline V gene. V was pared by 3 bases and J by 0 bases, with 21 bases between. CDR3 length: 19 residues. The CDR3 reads CASSLEPSWVLVAKNIQYF. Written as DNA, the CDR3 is TGTGCCAGCAGCTTGGAACCCTCTTGGGTCCTAGTAGCCAAAAACATTCAGTACTTC.

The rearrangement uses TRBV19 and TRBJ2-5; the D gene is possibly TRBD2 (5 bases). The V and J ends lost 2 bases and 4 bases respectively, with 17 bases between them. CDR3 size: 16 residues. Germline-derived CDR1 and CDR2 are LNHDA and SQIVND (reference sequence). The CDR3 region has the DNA TGTGCCAGTAGTATAAATCACCACCGCGGAGGAGAGACCCAGTACTTC. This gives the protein CASSINHHRGGETQYF.

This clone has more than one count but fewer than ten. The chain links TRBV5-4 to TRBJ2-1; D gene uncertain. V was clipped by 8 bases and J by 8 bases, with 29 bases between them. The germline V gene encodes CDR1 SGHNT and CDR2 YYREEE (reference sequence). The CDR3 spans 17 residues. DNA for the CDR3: TGTGCCAGTAGTCCCTGGCCACGCCAAACAGACAACCATGAGCAGTTCTTC. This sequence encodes CASSPWPRQTDNHEQFF.

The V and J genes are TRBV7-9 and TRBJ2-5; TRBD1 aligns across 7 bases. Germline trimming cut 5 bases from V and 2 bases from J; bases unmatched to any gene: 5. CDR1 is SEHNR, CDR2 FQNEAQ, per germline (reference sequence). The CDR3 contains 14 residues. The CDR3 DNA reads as TGTGCCAGCAGCCAGAGGACAGGTCAAGAGACCCAGTACTTC. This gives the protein CASSQRTGQETQYF.

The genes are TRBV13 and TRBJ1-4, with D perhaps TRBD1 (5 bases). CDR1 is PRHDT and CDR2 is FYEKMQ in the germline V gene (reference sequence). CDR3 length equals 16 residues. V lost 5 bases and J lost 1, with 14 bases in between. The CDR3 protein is CASSQKPGGTNEKLFF. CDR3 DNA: TGTGCCAGCAGCCAAAAGCCGGGGGGAACTAATGAAAAACTGTTTTTT.

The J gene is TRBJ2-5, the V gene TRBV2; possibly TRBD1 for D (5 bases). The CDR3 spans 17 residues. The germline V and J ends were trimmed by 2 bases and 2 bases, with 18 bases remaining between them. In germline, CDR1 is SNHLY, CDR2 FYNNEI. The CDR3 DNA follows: TGTGCCAGCAGTGAAATGCAGGGTAGGAATTATCAAGAGACCCAGTACTTC. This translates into CASSEMQGRNYQETQYF. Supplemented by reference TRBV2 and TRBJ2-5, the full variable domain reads EPEVTQTPSHQVTQMGQEVILRCVPISNHLYFYWYRQILGQKVEFLVSFYNNEISEKSEIFDDQFSVERPDGSNFTLKIRSTKLEDSAMYFCASSEMQGRNYQETQYFGPGTRLLVL.

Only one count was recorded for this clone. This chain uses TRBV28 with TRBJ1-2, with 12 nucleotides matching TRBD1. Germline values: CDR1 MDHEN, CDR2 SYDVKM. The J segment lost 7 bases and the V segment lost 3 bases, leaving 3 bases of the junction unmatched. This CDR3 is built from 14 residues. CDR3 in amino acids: CASSLGTGGGGYTF. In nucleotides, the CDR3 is TGTGCCAGCAGTTTGGGGACAGGGGGCGGTGGCTACACCTTC.

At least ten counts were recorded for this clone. CDR3 sequence reads: CASRGLNTEAFF. CDR3 DNA sequence: TGTGCCAGCAGGGGCCTGAACACTGAAGCTTTCTTT. The rearrangement links TRBV28 to TRBJ1-1; the D is unclear. Germline-derived CDR1 and CDR2 are MDHEN and SYDVKM. V was trimmed by 6 bases and J by 0 bases, leaving 5 bases between them. The length of the CDR3 is 12 residues.

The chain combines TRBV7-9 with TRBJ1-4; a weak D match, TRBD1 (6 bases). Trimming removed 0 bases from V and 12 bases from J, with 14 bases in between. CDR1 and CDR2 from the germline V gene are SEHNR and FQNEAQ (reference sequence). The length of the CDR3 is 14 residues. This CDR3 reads CASSLARPRGELFF. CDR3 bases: TGTGCCAGCAGCTTAGCCCGCCCCAGGGGAGAACTGTTTTTT.

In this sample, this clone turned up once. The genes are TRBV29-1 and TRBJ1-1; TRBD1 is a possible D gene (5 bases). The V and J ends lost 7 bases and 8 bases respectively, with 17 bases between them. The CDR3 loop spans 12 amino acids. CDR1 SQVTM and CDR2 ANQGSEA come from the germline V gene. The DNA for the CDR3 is TGCAGCGGCGTCGGGGCCCCGGCGGAAGCTTTCTTT. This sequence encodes CSGVGAPAEAFF.

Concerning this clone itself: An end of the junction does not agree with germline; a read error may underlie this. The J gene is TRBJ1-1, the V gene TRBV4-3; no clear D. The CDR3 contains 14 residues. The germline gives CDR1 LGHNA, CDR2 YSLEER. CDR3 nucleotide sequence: TGCGCCAACAGCCAAGTTGCCGGAGGCACTGAAGCTTTCTTT. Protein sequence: CANSQVAGGTEAFF.

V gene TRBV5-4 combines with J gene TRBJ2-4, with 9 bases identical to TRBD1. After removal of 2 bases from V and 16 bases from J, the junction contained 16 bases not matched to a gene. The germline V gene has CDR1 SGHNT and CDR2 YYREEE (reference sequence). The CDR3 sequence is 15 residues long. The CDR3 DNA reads TGTGCCAGCAGCTTAGTGGGACAGGGCCCCCCGTTGACCTACTTC. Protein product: CASSLVGQGPPLTYF.